The sequence of this TCR beta chain was determined in a study of OX40 agonist ivuxolimab in advanced cancers. About the study: Those enrolled were less than 85% male, with a mean age of around 58 years and ages from roughly 23 to 80. General study results and limits: Expansion of clones was among the lowest in partial responders at 0.1-3.0 mg/kg. The study observed clonal expansion of CD4+ and CD8+ blood T cells by week 6 at 0.1 to 3.0 mg/kg.

About this clone itself: Antigen unknown.

Sequenced by immunoSEQ multiplex PCR; TCRdb stores in-frame clones only, minus some. The repertoire consists of fewer than 80,000 clones, with approximately 91% occurring once and the leading ten covering about 14%. This CDR3 is 14 amino acids long. Trimming shortened V by 7 bases and J by 1 base, and 13 bases separated the two germline ends. CDR1 and CDR2 from the germline V gene are LNHDA and SQIVND (reference sequence). The sampling schedule covered blood at baseline, cycle 4 day 1, and cycle 7 day 1. The sequenced sample was CD4+ or CD8+ T cells sorted from blood, obtained in a trial of the OX40 agonist ivuxolimab. The TCR sequence derives from an adult with an advanced solid tumor such as melanoma, head and neck, liver or kidney cancer. This sequence joins TRBV19 and TRBJ1-1; TRBD1 is a possible D gene (6 bases). CDR3: CASTERGENTEAFF. Written as DNA, the CDR3 is TGTGCCAGTACCGAGAGGGGGGAGAACACTGAAGCTTTCTTT. Combining the CDR3 with reference TRBV19 and TRBJ1-1 gives the whole variable domain DGGITQSPKYLFRKEGQNVTLSCEQNLNHDAMYWYRQDPGQGLRLIYYSQIVNDFQKGDIAEGYSVSREKKESFPLTVTSAQKNPTAFYLCASTERGENTEAFFGQGTRLTVV.